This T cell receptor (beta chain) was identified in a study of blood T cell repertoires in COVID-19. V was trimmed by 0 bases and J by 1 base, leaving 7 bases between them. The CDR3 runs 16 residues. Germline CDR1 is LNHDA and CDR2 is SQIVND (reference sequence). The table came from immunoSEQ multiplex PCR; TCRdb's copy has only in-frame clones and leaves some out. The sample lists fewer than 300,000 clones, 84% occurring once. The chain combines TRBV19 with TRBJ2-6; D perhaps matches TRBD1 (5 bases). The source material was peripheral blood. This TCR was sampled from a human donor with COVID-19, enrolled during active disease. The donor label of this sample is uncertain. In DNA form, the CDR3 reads TGTGCCAGTAGTATAGATTCAGGGTCTGGGGCCAACGTCCTGACTTTC. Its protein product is CASSIDSGSGANVLTF.